This entry describes one T cell receptor (beta chain). This sample stems from a study of PD-L1 blockade in urothelial cancer. Turning to the study itself: Males with bladder-origin urothelial cancer constituted about 85% of the roughly 29 patients. At 3 weeks after treatment start (second dose) and again at 6 weeks, blood was analyzed. The median number of T cells present in blood samples was some 140,000.

Libraries were prepared by immunoSEQ multiplex PCR; TCRdb keeps only in-frame clonotypes and omits some of them. The sample yields 35,000 to 50,000 clones, 75% to 85% seen once. Per germline, CDR1 MNHEY and CDR2 SMNVEV (reference sequence). There are 15 residues in the CDR3. V lost 5 bases to trimming and J lost 6 bases; unmatched junction nucleotides: 13. Noted time point: pretreatment peripheral blood. Sequencing was performed on PBMCs, taken around atezolizumab (anti-PD-L1) treatment. This receptor was obtained from a man aged 60-69 years with urothelial cancer. This chain connects TRBV27 to TRBJ2-7; 7 bases agree with TRBD1. The CDR3 loop reads CASSLQTTGKGEQYF. DNA of the CDR3: TGTGCCAGCAGTCTACAAACGACAGGGAAAGGCGAGCAGTACTTC.